These 12 T cell receptor beta chains were all obtained from the same sample, sequenced in a study of blood T cell repertoires in COVID-19. Sequencing was performed with immunoSEQ multiplex PCR; in TCRdb, only in-frame clones are kept and a portion is missing. This sample has about 83,000 clones, with approximately 80% found just once. The sample consisted of peripheral blood. Source of these receptors: a woman older than 75 with acute or convalescent COVID-19.

This rearrangement joins TRBV29-1 to TRBJ2-3; the D gene is possibly TRBD1 (6 bases). This CDR3 is built from 17 residues. V lost 3 bases and J 0 bases, leaving 19 bases between the germline ends. Germline CDR1 and CDR2: SQVTM and ANQGSEA. The CDR3 nucleotides are TGCAGCGTTGAGACGGGCAAGGGACAATTTAGCACAGATACGCAGTATTTT. This gives the protein CSVETGKGQFSTDTQYF.

The chain uses TRBV7-9 and TRBJ1-5, with no clear D. V shed 1 base and J shed 6 bases, with 10 bases lying between them. Germline values: CDR1 SEHNR, CDR2 FQNEAQ (reference sequence). There are 14 residues in the CDR3. CDR3 coding DNA: TGTGCCAGCAGCTTAGGTGAGCGGAGTCAGCCCCAGCATTTT. Translating it yields CASSLGERSQPQHF.

This clone was found once. The chain joins TRBV6-1 to TRBJ1-6, with 9 bases that match TRBD1. The germline V gene has CDR1 MNHNS and CDR2 SASEGT. The CDR3 loop spans 14 amino acids. Trimming cost V 1 base and J 13 bases; bases outside gene matches: 5. The CDR3 loop is CASSEEGQGAPLHF. DNA for the CDR3: TGTGCCAGCAGTGAAGAGGGACAGGGAGCCCCCCTCCACTTT.

In this sample, this clone turned up a few times. J is TRBJ2-5 and V is TRBV6-5; 8 bases align to TRBD1. This CDR3 has 15 residues. Germline values: CDR1 MNHEY, CDR2 SVGAGI. The ends lost 6 bases at V and 4 bases at J; junction bases unmatched: 10. Here the CDR3 reads CASRPGGVGGETQYF. CDR3 nucleotide sequence: TGTGCCAGCAGGCCAGGGGGCGTGGGAGGAGAGACCCAGTACTTC.

The CDR3 spells CSVWTGSGYGYTF. DNA of the CDR3: TGCAGCGTTTGGACAGGGAGCGGTTATGGCTACACCTTC. The V and J genes are TRBV29-1 and TRBJ1-2, with TRBD1 identical over 8 bases. From germline, CDR1 is SQVTM and CDR2 ANQGSEA. The CDR3 loop spans 13 amino acids. Losses at the gene ends were 5 bases for V and 5 bases for J; bases not matched to a gene: 7.

J is TRBJ2-1 and V is TRBV20-1; D is undetermined. The germline CDR1 and CDR2 sequences are DFQATT and SNEGSKA (reference sequence). The CDR3 has 13 residues. V lost 3 bases to trimming and J lost 8 bases, with 14 bases between them. The CDR3 reads CSASRPGYDEQFF. CDR3 DNA: TGCAGTGCTAGTAGGCCCGGGTACGATGAGCAGTTCTTC.

This clone was seen just once. The rearrangement links TRBV6-5 to TRBJ1-5, with TRBD1 matching 7 bases. The CDR3 covers 15 residues. The germline gives CDR1 MNHEY, CDR2 SVGAGI. J gave up 7 bases and V 6 bases, and 12 bases lay outside the gene matches. CDR3 coding DNA: TGTGCCAGCAGCATGGGACAGAGTCGGGGACAGCCCCAGCATTTT. It yields the protein CASSMGQSRGQPQHF.

This chain uses TRBV24-1 with TRBJ2-5, with D perhaps matching TRBD2 (6 bases). The germline gives CDR1 KGHDR, CDR2 SFDVKD. Trimming took off 4 bases at V and 6 bases at J, with 23 bases between the two ends. CDR3 length: 17 amino acids. CDR3 protein: CATSDEAEGFSLQTQYF. The CDR3 nucleotides are TGTGCCACCAGTGACGAGGCGGAGGGATTCTCTTTACAGACCCAGTACTTC.

The chain combines TRBV7-6 with TRBJ1-3, with 7 bases identical to TRBD1. Germline lookup yields CDR1 SGHVS and CDR2 FNYEAQ. This CDR3 contains 14 residues. V shed 1 base, J shed 4 bases, and the junction held 1 base outside the gene matches. CDR3 residues: CASSLGGGGNTIYF. CDR3 coding DNA: TGTGCCAGCAGCTTAGGAGGGGGCGGAAACACCATATATTTT.

V usage is TRBV6-2 or TRBV6-3 and J usage is TRBJ1-1; D remains unclear. This CDR3 comprises 12 residues. V was trimmed by 2 bases and J by 10 bases, leaving 11 bases between them. Germline V gives CDR1 MNHEY, CDR2 SVGEGT. The CDR3: CASSYGISGAFF. The CDR3 nucleotides read TGTGCCAGCAGTTACGGAATAAGCGGAGCTTTCTTT.

The chain is built from TRBV24-1 and TRBJ2-1; TRBD1 agrees at 9 bases. Germline-derived CDR1 and CDR2 are KGHDR and SFDVKD. CDR3 length: 14 amino acids. With V trimmed by 4 bases and J by 8 bases, 5 bases remained unmatched. CDR3 sequence reads: CATSDTGGGYEQFF. The CDR3 region has the DNA TGTGCCACCAGTGACACAGGGGGCGGGTATGAGCAGTTCTTC.

The chain is built from TRBV5-8 and TRBJ2-7; the D gene is possibly TRBD1 (5 bases). Trimming left V 0 bases short and J 3 bases short, with 13 bases between. The CDR3 sequence is 15 residues long. CDR1 SGHTS and CDR2 YDEGEE come from the germline V gene. This CDR3 reads CASSLEGQVYYEQYF. The CDR3 region has the DNA TGTGCCAGCAGCTTGGAGGGGCAGGTATACTACGAGCAGTACTTC.